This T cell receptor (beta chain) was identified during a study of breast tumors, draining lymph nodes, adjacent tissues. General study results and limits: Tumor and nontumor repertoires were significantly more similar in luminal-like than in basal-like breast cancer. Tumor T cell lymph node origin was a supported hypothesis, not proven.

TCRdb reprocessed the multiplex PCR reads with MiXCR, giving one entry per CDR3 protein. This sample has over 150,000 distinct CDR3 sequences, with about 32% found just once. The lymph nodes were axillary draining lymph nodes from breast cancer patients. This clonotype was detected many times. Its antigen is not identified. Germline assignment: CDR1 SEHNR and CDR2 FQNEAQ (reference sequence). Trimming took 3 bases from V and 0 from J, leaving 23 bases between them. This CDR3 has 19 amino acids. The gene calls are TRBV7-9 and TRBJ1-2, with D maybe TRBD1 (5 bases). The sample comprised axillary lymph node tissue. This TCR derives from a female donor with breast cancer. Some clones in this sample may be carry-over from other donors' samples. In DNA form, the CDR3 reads TGTGCCAGCAGCTTTGTCCCGGGACCTGATCCTGATACTAACTATGGCTACACCTTC. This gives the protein CASSFVPGPDPDTNYGYTF.